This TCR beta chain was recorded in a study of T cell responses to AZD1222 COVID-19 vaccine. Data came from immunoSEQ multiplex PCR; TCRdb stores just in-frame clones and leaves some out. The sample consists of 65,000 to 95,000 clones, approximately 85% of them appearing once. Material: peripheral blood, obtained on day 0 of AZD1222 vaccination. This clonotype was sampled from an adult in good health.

CDR3 loop: CASSSRQGASEQYF. The CDR3, as DNA: TGCGCCAGCAGTTCCAGACAGGGGGCGTCCGAGCAGTACTTC. The chain recombines TRBV5-1 with TRBJ2-7; 10 bases are shared with TRBD1. After removal of 5 bases from V and 6 bases from J, the junction contained 8 bases not matched to a gene. Germline loops: CDR1 SGHRS, CDR2 YFSETQ. This CDR3 contains 14 residues.